Each of the 20 T cell receptor beta chains below was sequenced from the same sample in a study of PD-L1 blockade in urothelial cancer. Stated time point: pretreatment peripheral blood. TCRdb's table, derived via immunoSEQ multiplex PCR, lists solely in-frame clones and lacks some. Of tens of thousands of clones listed, roughly 76% are singletons. The source was PBMCs, collected around atezolizumab (anti-PD-L1) treatment. The receptor set was obtained from a man in his 70s with urothelial cancer.

The chain uses TRBV7-8 and TRBJ2-1; D perhaps matches TRBD1 (5 bases). Trimming removed 1 base at V and 3 bases at J, with 13 bases between. The V gene's germline CDR1 is SGHVS and CDR2 FQNEAQ. The CDR3 covers 16 residues. As DNA, the CDR3 is TGTGCCAGCAGCTTAGGGGGCAGGGTGATCTACAATGAGCAGTTCTTC. The encoded protein is CASSLGGRVIYNEQFF.

J is TRBJ2-5 and V is TRBV25-1, with 10 bases aligning to TRBD2. V lost 4 bases and J lost 5; bases outside the gene matches: 7. The CDR3 extends over 15 amino acids. Germline loops: CDR1 MGHDK, CDR2 SYGVNS. CDR3 sequence reads: CASSASGSGVETQYF. The DNA for the CDR3 is TGTGCCAGCAGTGCTAGCGGGAGTGGGGTGGAGACCCAGTACTTC.

CDR3 in amino acids: CASRAGQGPDKKYF. The DNA of the CDR3 is TGTGCCAGCAGAGCGGGACAGGGTCCAGATAAAAAGTATTTT. V and J are TRBV2 and TRBJ2-3; TRBD1 aligns across 9 bases. The CDR3 spans 14 residues. Germline CDR1 and CDR2: SNHLY and FYNNEI. The J segment lost 13 bases and the V segment lost 6 bases, leaving 14 bases of the junction unmatched. The full variable domain, with the rest looked up from reference TRBV2 and TRBJ2-3, is EPEVTQTPSHQVTQMGQEVILRCVPISNHLYFYWYRQILGQKVEFLVSFYNNEISEKSEIFDDQFSVERPDGSNFTLKIRSTKLEDSAMYFCASRAGQGPDKKYFGPGTRLTVL.

The genes are TRBV5-4 and TRBJ1-2; a weak D match, TRBD1 (6 bases). The CDR3 extends over 13 amino acids. V lost 5 bases and J 2 bases, leaving 10 bases between the germline ends. The V gene's germline CDR1 is SGHNT and CDR2 YYREEE (reference sequence). The CDR3 nucleotides are TGTGCCAGCAGATTTACAGGGAACTATGGCTACACCTTC. Amino acids: CASRFTGNYGYTF.

The V and J genes are TRBV19 and TRBJ1-5, with 8 bases matching TRBD1. V lost 5 bases and J lost 10; bases outside the gene matches: 7. The CDR3 has 13 amino acids. Germline-derived CDR1 and CDR2 are LNHDA and SQIVND (reference sequence). The CDR3 region has the DNA TGTGCCAGTAGTTTACAGGGGGGCAGTCCCCAGCATTTT. This sequence encodes CASSLQGGSPQHF.

This clone has a single count. The chain is built from TRBV19 and TRBJ1-2; TRBD1 matches 9 bases. Germline trimming cut 6 bases from V and 8 bases from J; bases unmatched to any gene: 7. Per the germline V gene, CDR1 is LNHDA and CDR2 is SQIVND (reference sequence). This CDR3 is 13 amino acids long. In DNA, the CDR3 is TGTGCCAGTAGCCCCGGGACAGGGAGGGGCTACACCTTC. Translation gives CASSPGTGRGYTF.

The chain carries TRBV7-2 and TRBJ2-3, with D tentatively TRBD2 (7 bases). V lost 1 base to trimming and J lost 8 bases, with 19 bases between them. CDR1 and CDR2 (germline): SGHTA, FQGNSA. CDR3 length equals 16 residues. CDR3 in amino acids: CASSLDMEGGGGTQYF. In nucleotides, the CDR3 is TGTGCCAGCAGCTTAGATATGGAGGGAGGGGGGGGTACGCAGTATTTT.

The chain joins TRBV19 to TRBJ1-2; D remains ambiguous. Germline assignment: CDR1 LNHDA and CDR2 SQIVND (reference sequence). Trimming pared 6 bases from V and 3 bases from J, leaving 20 bases between. There are 16 residues in the CDR3. This CDR3 is CASSLSREIGDYGYTF. The DNA for the CDR3 is TGTGCCAGTAGCCTTAGTCGGGAAATCGGGGACTATGGCTACACCTTC.

The CDR3, as DNA: TGTGCCAGTAGTATAGGGACAGGGGGCCCGAACACCGGGGAGCTGTTTTTT. Its translation: CASSIGTGGPNTGELFF. The rearrangement links TRBV19 to TRBJ2-2, with 11 bases lining up with TRBD1. This CDR3 has 17 amino acids. Germline-derived CDR1 and CDR2 are LNHDA and SQIVND (reference sequence). The V segment lost 1 base and the J segment 0 bases; nucleotides outside the gene matches: 1.

The rearrangement uses TRBV12-5 and TRBJ2-7, with D perhaps matching TRBD2 (6 bases). This CDR3 has 15 residues. The germline V gene encodes CDR1 LGHNT and CDR2 FRNRAP. With 0 bases removed from V and 2 bases from J, the gap between germline ends came to 11 bases. The CDR3 DNA follows: TGTGCTAGTGGTTTGGTACTAGCACCAACCTACGAGCAGTACTTC. Translating it yields CASGLVLAPTYEQYF.

The V and J genes are TRBV7-3 and TRBJ2-2, with 10 bases lining up with TRBD2. The V gene's germline CDR1 is SGHTA and CDR2 FQGTGA. V trimming: 1 base; J trimming: 3 bases; junction bases outside the gene matches: 5. The CDR3 spans 17 residues. CDR3 protein: CASSLSASGRYTGELFF. The CDR3, as DNA: TGTGCCAGCAGCTTAAGCGCTAGCGGGAGATACACCGGGGAGCTGTTTTTT.

The CDR3 loop reads CASSSQASETQYF. The CDR3, as DNA: TGTGCCAGCAGCTCTCAAGCGTCGGAGACCCAGTACTTC. This sequence joins TRBV7-3 and TRBJ2-5; no clear D. Germline assignment: CDR1 SGHTA and CDR2 FQGTGA. CDR3 length: 13 amino acids. V dropped 4 bases and J dropped 5 bases, with 11 bases sitting between them.

The genes are TRBV29-1 and TRBJ2-5; tentative D call: TRBD2 (7 bases). Germline V gives CDR1 SQVTM, CDR2 ANQGSEA. The CDR3 length is 15 residues. The germline V and J ends were trimmed by 2 bases and 3 bases, with 16 bases remaining between them. The CDR3 DNA follows: TGCAGCGTTGAAAGGGGGGCGGGGGCCAAAGAGACCCAGTACTTC. This codes for CSVERGAGAKETQYF.

V and J are TRBV18 and TRBJ2-7; 10 bases fit TRBD2. The CDR3 spans 15 residues. Germline trimming cut 6 bases from V and 7 bases from J; bases unmatched to any gene: 12. CDR1 is KGHSH, CDR2 LQKENI, per germline. The CDR3 loop reads CASSGSGRTPPEQYF. CDR3 bases: TGTGCCAGCTCGGGTAGCGGGAGGACCCCGCCAGAGCAGTACTTC.

V gene TRBV7-3 combines with J gene TRBJ2-1; TRBD2 is a possible D gene (6 bases). V lost 1 base, J lost 8 bases, and 15 bases lay in between. CDR3 size: 15 residues. The germline V gene encodes CDR1 SGHTA and CDR2 FQGTGA. Here the CDR3 DNA reads TGTGCCAGCAGCTTAAACGCGGGGCTTGCGGATGAGCAGTTCTTC. Protein sequence: CASSLNAGLADEQFF. The full variable domain, rest sourced from reference TRBV7-3 and TRBJ2-1, is GAGVSQTPSNKVTEKGKYVELRCDPISGHTALYWYRQSLGQGPEFLIYFQGTGAADDSGLPNDRFFAVRPEGSVSTLKIQRTERGDSAVYLCASSLNAGLADEQFFGPGTRLTVL.

The chain carries TRBV1 and TRBJ1-6; the listed D gene, TRBD1, was not tested against the DNA. TRBV1 is a documented pseudogene. The CDR3 is 15 amino acids. The CDR3 DNA is TGCACCAGCACCCAGACAGGGGGCAATAATTCACCCCTCCACTTT. As protein: CTSTQTGGNNSPLHF.

The chain links TRBV7-9 to TRBJ1-1, with TRBD1 identical over 8 bases. The CDR3 has 13 amino acids. CDR1 SEHNR and CDR2 FQNEAQ come from the germline V gene (reference sequence). J was trimmed by 10 bases and V by 6 bases; bases with no gene match: 10. DNA of the CDR3: TGTGCCAGCAGTTCCGCAGGGGGCGCAGGAGCTTTCTTT. It is translated as CASSSAGGAGAFF. Full variable domain (rest looked up from reference TRBV7-9 and TRBJ1-1): DTGVSQNPRHKITKRGQNVTFRCDPISEHNRLYWYRQTLGQGPEFLTYFQNEAQLEKSRLLSDRFSAERPKGSFSTLEIQRTEQGDSAMYLCASSSAGGAGAFFGQGTRLTVV.

J is TRBJ1-2 and V is TRBV6-5; 10 bases map to TRBD1. This CDR3 has 15 residues. Per germline, CDR1 MNHEY and CDR2 SVGAGI. The junction had 8 bases not matched to a gene; V was cut back by 4 bases and J by 6 bases. DNA for the CDR3: TGTGCCAGCAGTTTCACCACAGGGACAGGGGATGGCTACACCTTC. Its translation is CASSFTTGTGDGYTF.

This clone has just one count. The chain combines TRBV6-6 with TRBJ2-2; the D is unclear. The CDR3 runs 14 residues. CDR1 is MNHNY and CDR2 is SVGAGI in the germline V gene (reference sequence). Trimming removed 6 bases from V and 1 base from J, with 9 bases in between. CDR3 loop: CASSLIENTGELFF. The CDR3 DNA reads TGTGCCAGCAGCTTGATAGAGAACACCGGGGAGCTGTTTTTT.

This rearrangement joins TRBV7-8 to TRBJ2-7; no clear D gene. V was pared by 3 bases and J by 7 bases, with 13 bases between. The CDR3 totals 13 residues. Germline V CDR1 and CDR2: SGHVS, FQNEAQ. This chain's CDR3 is CASSLWLAEEQYF. The CDR3 coding sequence is TGTGCCAGCAGCTTGTGGTTGGCGGAGGAGCAGTACTTC.